This record covers a single T cell receptor (beta chain). Assignment of participants to cohorts was predicated upon participant-reported clinical history. The data were produced by immunoSEQ multiplex PCR, yet TCRdb's version contains in-frame clones alone and is incomplete. The data show a few hundred thousand clones, roughly nine tenths seen once. The sample originates from a study of blood T cell repertoires in COVID-19. Study-wide context: T cells, B-cell-depleted T cells, or PBMCs provided the cDNA or gDNA that served as material.

This receptor was identified in a woman aged 25 to 39 who had recovered from COVID-19. The specimen sequenced was PBMCs or T cells enriched from blood (not recorded which).

CDR3 DNA: TGTGCTAGTGGTTTGGTACCAGGGAGGGATGATGGCTACACCTTC. Translated, it gives CASGLVPGRDDGYTF. The chain employs TRBV12-5 and TRBJ1-2, with D possibly being TRBD1 (5 bases). The germline V and J ends were trimmed by 0 bases and 6 bases, with 14 bases remaining between them. Germline CDR1 and CDR2: LGHNT and FRNRAP. This CDR3 has 15 residues.